A single sample gave rise to the 29 T cell receptor beta chains below, sequenced in a study of T cell responses to AZD1222 COVID-19 vaccine. TCRdb keeps only in-frame clones here, not all; method: immunoSEQ multiplex PCR. The sample contains around 140,000 clones, 75% to 90% of which appear only once. The source material was peripheral blood, sampled on day 0 of AZD1222 vaccination. These receptors all stem from an adult in good health.

The CDR3 DNA reads as TGTGCCAGCAGCCACACCGTAGGCTACACCTTC. Translated: CASSHTVGYTF. This rearrangement joins TRBV25-1 to TRBJ1-2, with no clear D. The CDR3 covers 11 residues. V lost 6 bases to trimming and J lost 8 bases, with 10 bases between them. Germline V gene sequence: CDR1 MGHDK, CDR2 SYGVNS.

V usage is TRBV7-7 and J usage is TRBJ2-5, with TRBD2 identical over 11 bases. There are 14 residues in the CDR3. The V gene's germline CDR1 is SSHAT and CDR2 FNYEAQ (reference sequence). J lost 4 bases, V lost 5 bases, and 3 bases had no gene match. Here the CDR3 DNA reads TGTGCCAGCAGCCCTGGGACTAGCGGAGAGACCCAGTACTTC. Translation gives CASSPGTSGETQYF.

The chain couples TRBV19 to TRBJ1-4, with D possibly being TRBD1 (5 bases). This CDR3 region has 14 residues. Germline loops: CDR1 LNHDA, CDR2 SQIVND (reference sequence). Trimming took off 4 bases at V and 5 bases at J, with 11 bases between the two ends. This CDR3 reads CASSKSWGNEKLFF. DNA for the CDR3: TGTGCCAGTAGTAAATCCTGGGGGAATGAAAAACTGTTTTTT.

The V and J genes are TRBV29-1 and TRBJ2-3, with D tentatively TRBD2 (5 bases). Germline V lookup: CDR1 SQVTM, CDR2 ANQGSEA. CDR3 length: 14 amino acids. The germline V and J ends were trimmed by 1 base and 0 bases, with 8 bases remaining between them. The CDR3 nucleotides read TGCAGCGTTGAAGCGGGGTTTAGCACAGATACGCAGTATTTT. Translating gives CSVEAGFSTDTQYF.

Notes on this clone: Germline is not matched at one junction end, which may reflect a read error. The rearrangement links TRBV6-5 to TRBJ1-5; D is perhaps TRBD1 (6 bases). This CDR3 is 14 amino acids long. Germline V gene lookup returns CDR1 MNHEY and CDR2 SVGAGI. The CDR3 bases are TGTGCCAGCAGTTACTCGGCTCGAGACAGGAGGGTGGATTTT. Translation: CASSYSARDRRVDF.

The V and J genes are TRBV27 and TRBJ1-2; D ambiguous. V dropped 6 bases and J dropped 1 base, with 3 bases sitting between them. The CDR3 is made up of 11 amino acids. CDR1 is MNHEY and CDR2 is SMNVEV in the germline V gene (reference sequence). The DNA for the CDR3 is TGTGCCAGCAGCGGTAACTATGGCTACACCTTC. It is translated as CASSGNYGYTF.

This clone showed up just once. V is TRBV10-3 and J is TRBJ2-7; 9 positions agree with TRBD2. The CDR3 covers 15 residues. V was pared by 6 bases and J by 5 bases, with 11 bases of the junction left unmatched. Per the germline V gene, CDR1 is ENHRY and CDR2 is SYGVKD. DNA for the CDR3: TGTGCCATCAGGGGGGATAGCGGGAGTGGGAACGAGCAGTACTTC. Protein: CAIRGDSGSGNEQYF.

The rearrangement uses TRBV9 and TRBJ2-1; D is unclear. The CDR3 contains 13 residues. CDR1 is SGDLS and CDR2 is YYNGEE in the germline V gene. Trimming took off 0 bases at V and 5 bases at J, with 6 bases between the two ends. CDR3 protein: CASSVVGDNEQFF. The CDR3 DNA reads TGTGCCAGCAGCGTAGTTGGGGACAATGAGCAGTTCTTC.

This chain joins TRBV6-5 and TRBJ1-5; 7 nucleotides align to TRBD1. Germline CDR1 reads MNHEY; CDR2 reads SVGAGI. V shed 7 bases and J 3 bases; nucleotides not matched to a gene: 3. The CDR3 length is 13 residues. As DNA, the CDR3 is TGTGCCAGCAAGGGACAGAACAATCAGCCCCAGCATTTT. Protein: CASKGQNNQPQHF.

This clone showed up just once. This chain links TRBV3-1 (or the pseudogene TRBV3-2) with TRBJ2-7, with D maybe TRBD2 (6 bases). V was pared by 5 bases and J by 6 bases, with 14 bases between. CDR1 is LGHDT and CDR2 is YNNKEL in the germline V gene (reference sequence). This CDR3 has 13 amino acids. The CDR3 reads CASSDIRRGEQYF. For the CDR3, the DNA is TGTGCCAGCAGCGACATCCGGCGGGGCGAGCAGTACTTC.

V is TRBV28 and J is TRBJ1-1; D remains ambiguous. Germline CDR1 is MDHEN and CDR2 is SYDVKM. The CDR3 has 12 residues. V shed 7 bases and J shed 2 bases, with 8 bases lying between them. CDR3 DNA sequence: TGTGCCAGCACACAGAGCAACACTGAAGCTTTCTTT. Amino acid sequence: CASTQSNTEAFF.

V is TRBV2 and J is TRBJ2-1; maybe TRBD2 (6 bases). Deletions cut 6 bases from V and 5 bases from J, with 14 bases between. Germline CDR1 reads SNHLY; CDR2 reads FYNNEI. CDR3 length: 14 residues. CDR3: CASSALAFNNEQFF. In DNA form, the CDR3 reads TGTGCCAGCAGCGCCCTAGCGTTCAACAATGAGCAGTTCTTC. Full variable domain (missing parts from reference TRBV2 and TRBJ2-1): EPEVTQTPSHQVTQMGQEVILRCVPISNHLYFYWYRQILGQKVEFLVSFYNNEISEKSEIFDDQFSVERPDGSNFTLKIRSTKLEDSAMYFCASSALAFNNEQFFGPGTRLTVL.

The chain carries TRBV18 and TRBJ2-1; D gene unclear. CDR3 size: 14 residues. Trimming removed 2 bases from V and 1 base from J, with 6 bases in between. CDR1 and CDR2 from the germline V gene are KGHSH and LQKENI. CDR3 residues: CASSPGESYNEQFF. The CDR3 DNA reads as TGTGCCAGCTCACCAGGGGAATCCTACAATGAGCAGTTCTTC.

The rearrangement uses TRBV2 and TRBJ2-4, with 11 positions matching TRBD1. Germline-derived CDR1 and CDR2 are SNHLY and FYNNEI. The CDR3 is 14 amino acids. The V and J ends lost 6 bases and 9 bases, in that order; junction bases with no gene match: 7. The CDR3 loop reads CASRPGQGVGIQYF. CDR3 nucleotides: TGTGCCAGCAGGCCGGGACAGGGGGTTGGCATTCAGTACTTC.

This rearrangement joins TRBV7-8 to TRBJ2-1; a possible D gene is TRBD2 (6 bases). V lost 2 bases, J lost 10 bases, and 12 bases lay in between. CDR3 size: 13 residues. Germline loops: CDR1 SGHVS, CDR2 FQNEAQ. CDR3 sequence: CASSLSREVEQFF. CDR3 DNA sequence: TGTGCCAGCAGCTTAAGTAGGGAGGTCGAGCAGTTCTTC.

This clone was counted a single time. V is TRBV2 and J is TRBJ2-5, with D perhaps TRBD2 (6 bases). The CDR3 is made up of 14 amino acids. Germline loops: CDR1 SNHLY, CDR2 FYNNEI. V lost 6 bases to trimming and J lost 5 bases, with 16 bases between them. CDR3 nucleotides: TGTGCCAGCAGGCGGGACGAAGGAACGGAGACCCAGTACTTC. It specifies CASRRDEGTETQYF.

The rearrangement joins TRBV6-6 to TRBJ2-1; 14 nucleotides align to TRBD2. Trimming took 5 bases from V and 3 from J; bases not matched to a gene: 21. The V gene's germline CDR1 is MNHNY and CDR2 SVGAGI (reference sequence). The CDR3 runs to 22 residues. CDR3 in DNA: TGTGCCAGCAGTCTCACTCATCCCGGGACTAGCGGGGGCCCTAACTACTACAATGAGCAGTTCTTC. This translates into CASSLTHPGTSGGPNYYNEQFF.

This chain uses TRBV20-1 with TRBJ2-7; maybe TRBD2 (6 bases). Germline V lookup: CDR1 DFQATT, CDR2 SNEGSKA (reference sequence). The CDR3 covers 11 residues. V was shortened by 5 bases and J by 5 bases, with 10 bases between the two germline ends. CDR3 loop: CSASRGNEQYF. As DNA, the CDR3 is TGCAGTGCTTCCCGGGGGAACGAGCAGTACTTC.

The gene calls are TRBV19 and TRBJ2-3, with 8 positions matching TRBD2. Trimming cost V 4 bases and J 4 bases; bases outside gene matches: 10. The CDR3 is 16 amino acids. Germline-derived CDR1 and CDR2 are LNHDA and SQIVND (reference sequence). The CDR3 DNA reads as TGTGCCAGTAGTACCTTGACGGGAGGGCCACCAGATACGCAGTATTTT. This gives the protein CASSTLTGGPPDTQYF. The full variable domain, its missing parts supplied by reference TRBV19 and TRBJ2-3, is DGGITQSPKYLFRKEGQNVTLSCEQNLNHDAMYWYRQDPGQGLRLIYYSQIVNDFQKGDIAEGYSVSREKKESFPLTVTSAQKNPTAFYLCASSTLTGGPPDTQYFGPGTRLTVL.

The chain couples TRBV5-6 to TRBJ2-7, with TRBD1 as a possible D gene (5 bases). V shed 1 base and J shed 9 bases, with 20 bases lying between them. Germline V lookup: CDR1 SGHDT, CDR2 YYEEEE. The CDR3 spans 15 residues. The DNA for the CDR3 is TGTGCCAGCAGCTTGCGCAGGGCTTCCCGCCCAGGGCAGTACTTC. Encoded protein: CASSLRRASRPGQYF.

This clone was detected once. The chain combines TRBV4-2 with TRBJ1-1, with 10 nucleotides matching TRBD1. CDR1 and CDR2 (germline): LGHNA, YNFKEQ. The CDR3 length is 14 residues. V dropped 2 bases and J dropped 5; count of bases not matched to a gene: 2. This CDR3 reads CASSQLGQGTEAFF. The CDR3 DNA is TGTGCCAGCAGCCAACTGGGACAGGGGACTGAAGCTTTCTTT.

The gene calls are TRBV3-1 (or the pseudogene TRBV3-2) and TRBJ2-6, with D possibly matching TRBD1 (6 bases). V lost 7 bases, J lost 1 base, and 14 bases lay in between. This CDR3 has 16 amino acids. The germline gives CDR1 LGHDT, CDR2 YNNKEL (reference sequence). The CDR3 loop reads CASTSLGGSGANVLTF. The DNA of the CDR3 is TGTGCCAGCACCAGCCTAGGGGGTTCTGGGGCCAACGTCCTGACTTTC.

V and J are TRBV6-2 or TRBV6-3 and TRBJ1-1; no clear D. The CDR3 totals 14 residues. With 1 base removed from V and 2 bases from J, the gap between germline ends came to 8 bases. Per the germline V gene, CDR1 is MNHEY and CDR2 is SVGEGT. In DNA form, the CDR3 reads TGTGCCAGCAGTTACTTGATTCAAAACACTGAAGCTTTCTTT. This gives the protein CASSYLIQNTEAFF.

V gene TRBV6-1 combines with J gene TRBJ1-4; 8 bases map to TRBD1. This CDR3 has 14 residues. Germline CDR1 reads MNHNS; CDR2 reads SASEGT. V shed 2 bases and J 7 bases; nucleotides not matched to a gene: 3. For the CDR3, the DNA is TGTGCCAGCAGTGAACTCACAGGGGGTGAAAAACTGTTTTTT. It codes for CASSELTGGEKLFF.

The chain carries TRBV6-4 and TRBJ2-1, with D maybe TRBD1 (5 bases). In germline, CDR1 is MRHNA, CDR2 SNTAGT. The V end was cut by 6 bases, the J end by 13 bases, with 16 bases between. The CDR3 spans 12 residues. Written as DNA, the CDR3 is TGTGCCAGCAGCGCCCCAAACAGGAGACAGTTCTTC. Encoded protein: CASSAPNRRQFF.

This rearrangement joins TRBV30 to TRBJ1-1; weak D call: TRBD1 (5 bases). CDR1 is GTSNPN and CDR2 is SVGIG in the germline V gene (reference sequence). V was shortened by 2 bases and J by 5 bases, with 12 bases between the two germline ends. This CDR3 contains 13 residues. The CDR3 protein is CAWSTGGGTEAFF. DNA of the CDR3: TGTGCCTGGAGTACCGGCGGGGGGACTGAAGCTTTCTTT. The full variable domain, with the rest looked up from reference TRBV30 and TRBJ1-1, is SQTIHQWPATLVQPVGSPLSLECTVEGTSNPNLYWYRQAAGRGLQLLFYSVGIGQISSEVPQNLSASRPQDRQFILSSKKLLLSDSGFYLCAWSTGGGTEAFFGQGTRLTVV.

A single count supports this clone. The chain is built from TRBV23-1 and TRBJ1-2; no definite D call. TRBV23-1 is known as an ORF, though its function is uncertain. The CDR3 consists of 16 residues. Trimming left V 1 base short and J 4 bases short, with 16 bases between. CDR3 sequence: CASSQFTDRKIYGYTF. For the CDR3, the DNA is TGCGCCAGCAGTCAATTCACGGACCGGAAAATCTATGGCTACACCTTC.

The V call is TRBV28, the J call TRBJ2-3; 8 nucleotides align to TRBD2. Germline values: CDR1 MDHEN, CDR2 SYDVKM. This CDR3 has 15 amino acids. Unmatched junction bases numbered 10, after V lost 6 bases and J lost 5 bases. CDR3 sequence reads: CASRRTSGLEDTQYF. The DNA of the CDR3 is TGTGCCAGCAGGCGAACTAGCGGCCTGGAAGATACGCAGTATTTT. The whole variable domain, filled in from reference TRBV28 and TRBJ2-3, reads DVKVTQSSRYLVKRTGEKVFLECVQDMDHENMFWYRQDPGLGLRLIYFSYDVKMKEKGDIPEGYSVSREKKERFSLILESASTNQTSMYLCASRRTSGLEDTQYFGPGTRLTVL.

The genes are TRBV20-1 and TRBJ1-4, with unresolved D. Trimming took 3 bases from V and 8 from J, leaving 10 bases between them. The germline CDR1 and CDR2 sequences are DFQATT and SNEGSKA (reference sequence). The CDR3 has 12 amino acids. CDR3 sequence reads: CSASGLEEKLFF. CDR3 in DNA: TGCAGTGCTAGTGGCCTAGAGGAAAAACTGTTTTTT.